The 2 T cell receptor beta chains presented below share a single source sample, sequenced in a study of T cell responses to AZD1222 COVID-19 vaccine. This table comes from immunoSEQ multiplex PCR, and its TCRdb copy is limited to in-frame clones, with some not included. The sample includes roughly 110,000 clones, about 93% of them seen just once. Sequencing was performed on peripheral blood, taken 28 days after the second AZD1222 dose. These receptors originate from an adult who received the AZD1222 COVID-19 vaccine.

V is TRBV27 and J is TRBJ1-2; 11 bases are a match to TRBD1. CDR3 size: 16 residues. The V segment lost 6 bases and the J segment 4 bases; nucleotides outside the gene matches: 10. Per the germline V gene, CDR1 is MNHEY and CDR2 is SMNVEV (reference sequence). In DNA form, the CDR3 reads TGTGCCAGCAGACCTCCGGGGACAGGGGGGATCTATGGCTACACCTTC. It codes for CASRPPGTGGIYGYTF.

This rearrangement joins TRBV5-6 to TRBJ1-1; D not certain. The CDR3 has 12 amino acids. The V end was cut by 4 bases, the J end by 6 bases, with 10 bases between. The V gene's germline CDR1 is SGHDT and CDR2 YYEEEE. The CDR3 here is CASSLTRSEAFF. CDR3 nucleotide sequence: TGTGCCAGCAGCCTGACGAGGTCTGAAGCTTTCTTT. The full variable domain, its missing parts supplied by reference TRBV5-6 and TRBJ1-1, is DAGVTQSPTHLIKTRGQQVTLRCSPKSGHDTVSWYQQALGQGPQFIFQYYEEEERQRGNFPDRFSGHQFPNYSSELNVNALLLGDSALYLCASSLTRSEAFFGQGTRLTVV.